The 5 T cell receptor beta chains in this list originate from one sample, sequenced in a study of immune characterization of retroperitoneal liposarcoma. TCRdb processed the PCR reads anew with MiXCR; each CDR3 protein has one entry. The sample includes 10,000 or so distinct CDR3 sequences, about a quarter of them seen just once. Sample: tumor tissue. Every receptor here comes from a male donor with retroperitoneal liposarcoma.

This clonotype was counted between two and nine times. V is TRBV6-1 and J is TRBJ1-1; D is perhaps TRBD1 (6 bases). The ends were cut back, 0 bases at V and 4 bases at J, with 12 bases in the middle. Germline V gives CDR1 MNHNS, CDR2 SASEGT. CDR3 size: 15 residues. CDR3: CASSEAAAGATEAFF. The CDR3 bases are TGTGCCAGCAGTGAAGCGGCGGCAGGGGCCACTGAAGCTTTCTTT.

This clonotype was counted ten times or more. J is TRBJ2-7 and V is TRBV11-2; a weak D match, TRBD1 (6 bases). The germline gives CDR1 SGHAT, CDR2 FQNNGV. The CDR3 has 15 amino acids. The V and J ends lost 5 bases and 3 bases respectively, with 17 bases between them. The CDR3 loop reads CASSHAGTLNYEQYF. The CDR3 DNA follows: TGTGCCAGCAGCCACGCCGGGACACTAAACTACGAGCAGTACTTC.

CDR3 loop: CASSLGRGEQYF. The CDR3 region has the DNA TGTGCCAGCAGCTTAGGGAGGGGTGAGCAGTACTTC. This sequence joins TRBV7-6 and TRBJ2-5, with D maybe TRBD2 (6 bases). This CDR3 is 12 amino acids long. The ends were cut back, 1 base at V and 11 bases at J, with 11 bases in the middle. CDR1 SGHVS and CDR2 FNYEAQ come from the germline V gene.

This clonotype came up many times. This chain connects TRBV6-1 to TRBJ2-3; perhaps TRBD1 as D (6 bases). Germline V lookup: CDR1 MNHNS, CDR2 SASEGT. Deletions cut 3 bases from V and 5 bases from J, with 9 bases between. The CDR3 is 13 amino acids. The CDR3 sequence: CASSDRGKDTQYF. CDR3 DNA sequence: TGTGCCAGCAGTGATAGGGGGAAAGATACGCAGTATTTT.

This chain connects TRBV6-2 or TRBV6-3 to TRBJ1-6; no clear D. This CDR3 region has 19 residues. V was clipped by 2 bases and J by 0 bases, with 17 bases between them. Per germline, CDR1 MNHEY and CDR2 SVGEGT. This CDR3 is CASSYRAGFEDSYNSPLHF. CDR3 coding DNA: TGTGCCAGCAGTTACCGGGCCGGGTTCGAAGACTCCTATAATTCACCCCTCCACTTT.